A selection of T cell receptor beta chains follows, all from one sample in a study of cytomegalovirus exposure and HLA in healthy donors. The repertoire was sequenced with immunoSEQ multiplex PCR; TCRdb's copy has only in-frame clones and lacks some. The table shows around 180,000 clones, with over 60% occurring only once. The sample was PBMCs. The receptors derive from a girl aged 10 to 17 in good health and CMV-seronegative. The CDR3 runs from the conserved cysteine through the conserved F or W. D genes are given only for firm matches. Clone size is stated in some rows and not others, as once, few, many or a class when expanded.

>TRBV2|NA|TRBJ2-7|NA
CARSRRSSYEQYF
TGTGCCAGGTCCCGTAGGAGCTCCTACGAGCAGTACTTC
>TRBV25-1|few|TRBJ2-5|TRBD2
CASSEFSWRGGLGETQYF
TGTGCCAGCAGTGAATTTTCCTGGCGGGGGGGCCTTGGGGAGACCCAGTACTTC
>TRBV7-9|NA|TRBJ2-7|TRBD1
CASSRGTGEAAEQYF
TGTGCCAGCAGCCGGGGGACAGGGGAGGCTGCCGAGCAGTACTTC
>TRBV5-1|NA|TRBJ1-1|TRBD1
CASSRWTGVNTEAFF
TGCGCCAGCAGCCGTTGGACAGGGGTAAACACTGAAGCTTTCTTT
>TRBV5-1|NA|TRBJ1-1|NA
CASSWVPGRGATEAFF
TGCGCCAGCAGCTGGGTCCCCGGGAGAGGGGCCACTGAAGCTTTCTTT
>TRBV6-6|NA|TRBJ1-2|NA
CASSSRGGPVYGYTF
TGTGCCAGCAGTTCCCGGGGGGGCCCTGTCTATGGCTACACCTTC
>TRBV2|once|TRBJ1-5|NA
CASSENILVADSNQPQHF
TGTGCCAGCAGTGAAAACATTCTCGTGGCCGATAGCAATCAGCCCCAGCATTTT
>TRBV7-2|NA|TRBJ2-1|TRBD2
CASSLELAGPAWQFF
TGTGCCAGCAGCTTAGAGCTAGCGGGGCCCGCTTGGCAGTTCTTC
>TRBV15|NA|TRBJ1-5|NA
CATSRDKGRGNQPQHF
TGTGCCACCAGCAGAGACAAAGGGAGAGGCAATCAGCCCCAGCATTTT
>TRBV12-5|NA|TRBJ1-6|NA
CASGLVQGSYNSPLHF
TGTGCTAGTGGTTTGGTCCAGGGTTCCTATAATTCACCCCTCCACTTT
>TRBV27|NA|TRBJ2-1|TRBD2
CASTALAGGLYNEQFF
TGTGCCAGCACCGCTCTAGCGGGGGGACTCTACAATGAGCAGTTCTTC
>TRBV5-4|NA|TRBJ2-3|TRBD2
CASSPASGGALNPTDTQYF
TGTGCCAGCAGCCCGGCTAGCGGGGGGGCCCTTAACCCCACAGATACGCAGTATTTT
>TRBV7-9|few|TRBJ2-5|TRBD1
CASRPVPTGQTQYF
TGTGCCAGCAGGCCCGTGCCGACAGGGCAGACCCAGTACTTC
>TRBV6-6|once|TRBJ1-2|TRBD1
CASSPTGGDYGYTF
TGTGCCAGCAGTCCGACAGGGGGCGACTATGGCTACACCTTC
>TRBV30|NA|TRBJ2-2|NA
CAGRDINTGELFF
TGTGCCGGCCGGGACATCAACACCGGGGAGCTGTTTTTT
>TRBV10-3|NA|TRBJ1-1|TRBD1
CAISPGQGKTEAFF
TGTGCCATCAGCCCGGGACAGGGCAAGACTGAAGCTTTCTTT
>TRBV7-2|NA|TRBJ2-4|NA
CASSLQITLAKNIQYF
TGTGCCAGCAGCTTACAAATTACTCTAGCCAAAAACATTCAGTACTTC
>TRBV18|NA|TRBJ1-2|NA
CASSPTGSMGGYTF
TGTGCCAGCTCACCAACAGGGAGTATGGGTGGCTACACCTTC
>TRBV9|NA|TRBJ1-5|NA
CASRNREGEGQPQHF
TGTGCCAGCAGAAACAGGGAAGGTGAGGGTCAGCCCCAGCATTTT
>TRBV19|few|TRBJ2-3|TRBD1
CASSEDRDTDTQYF
TGTGCCAGTAGCGAAGACAGGGACACAGATACGCAGTATTTT
>TRBV2|NA|TRBJ1-1|NA
CASRQGSTEAFF
TGTGCCAGCCGGCAGGGATCCACTGAAGCTTTCTTT
>TRBV5-8|NA|TRBJ1-1|TRBD1
CASSLQQGDDTEAFF
TGTGCCAGCAGCTTGCAACAGGGGGATGACACTGAAGCTTTCTTT
>TRBV14|NA|TRBJ2-5|NA
CASSHIQETQYF
TGTGCCAGCAGCCATATACAAGAGACCCAGTACTTC
>TRBV15|once|TRBJ1-4|NA
CATSRGAIANEKLFF
TGTGCCACCAGCAGAGGGGCTATAGCTAATGAAAAACTGTTTTTT
>TRBV18|NA|TRBJ2-5|TRBD1
CASTDRARETQYF
TGTGCCAGCACGGACAGGGCGAGAGAGACCCAGTACTTC
>TRBV5-6|NA|TRBJ2-5|NA
CASSFVEETQYF
TGTGCCAGCAGCTTCGTCGAAGAGACCCAGTACTTC
>TRBV30|few|TRBJ2-7|NA
CAWTLGGGDSSYEQYF
TGTGCCTGGACCTTAGGGGGGGGCGATAGCTCCTACGAGCAGTACTTC
>TRBV2|NA|TRBJ1-4|TRBD1
CASSTGQGDGKLFF
TGTGCCAGCAGTACAGGACAGGGCGACGGAAAACTGTTTTTT
>TRBV19|few|TRBJ2-1|NA
CASSIVGANEQFF
TGTGCCAGTAGTATTGTGGGAGCGAATGAGCAGTTCTTC
>TRBV7-3|NA|TRBJ2-2|TRBD2
CASSLTRAGGTGELFF
TGTGCCAGCAGCTTAACCCGAGCGGGGGGGACCGGGGAGCTGTTTTTT
>TRBV18|NA|TRBJ1-1|NA
CASSPDRDTEAFF
TGTGCCAGCTCACCTGACCGGGACACTGAAGCTTTCTTT
>TRBV13|NA|TRBJ2-7|TRBD1
CASSPGTGGYEQYF
TGTGCCAGCAGCCCCGGGACAGGGGGATACGAGCAGTACTTC
>TRBV5-1|NA|TRBJ1-1|TRBD1
CASSTQGMGVNTEAFF
TGCGCCAGCAGCACACAGGGGATGGGGGTGAACACTGAAGCTTTCTTT
>TRBV10-2|NA|TRBJ1-1|TRBD1
CASSRGTGETNTEAFF
TGCGCCAGCAGCCGGGGGACAGGGGAGACGAACACTGAAGCTTTCTTT
>TRBV6-5|NA|TRBJ2-7|NA
CASSWGRVAEQYF
TGTGCCAGCAGTTGGGGCAGGGTAGCCGAGCAGTACTTC
>TRBV18|once|TRBJ2-5|NA
CASSSEETQYF
TGTGCCAGCTCATCAGAAGAGACCCAGTACTTC
>TRBV15|NA|TRBJ1-5|NA
CATSRDRSGGQPQHF
TGTGCCACCAGCAGAGATCGAAGCGGCGGGCAGCCCCAGCATTTT
>TRBV5-6|few|TRBJ1-2|TRBD1
CASSLGTGSPRYTF
TGTGCCAGCAGCCTGGGGACAGGGAGTCCTCGCTACACCTTC
>TRBV18|NA|TRBJ2-6|NA
CASTDTSGANVLTF
TGTGCCAGCACCGACACCTCTGGGGCCAACGTCCTGACTTTC
>TRBV29-1|NA|TRBJ2-1|TRBD1
CSAGVGTGNYNEQFF
TGCAGCGCAGGTGTGGGGACAGGGAATTACAATGAGCAGTTCTTC
>TRBV7-3|NA|TRBJ1-1|NA
CASSSGGQYTEAFF
TGTGCCAGCAGCTCGGGAGGGCAGTACACTGAAGCTTTCTTT
>TRBV5-4|NA|TRBJ2-2|TRBD2
CASSAGTSGGSGELFF
TGTGCCAGCAGCGCCGGGACTAGCGGGGGCAGCGGGGAGCTGTTTTTT
>TRBV18|few|TRBJ1-1|TRBD1
CASSPPDRGAFF
TGTGCCAGCTCACCACCCGACAGGGGAGCTTTCTTT
>TRBV5-4|NA|TRBJ1-1|TRBD1
CASSLEGGQPVQAFF
TGTGCCAGCAGCTTGGAGGGGGGACAGCCAGTGCAAGCTTTCTTT
>TRBV19|NA|TRBJ1-2|NA
CASSIGTREGIPNYGYTF
TGTGCCAGTAGTATAGGTACGAGGGAAGGAATACCTAACTATGGCTACACCTTC
>TRBV5-1|NA|TRBJ2-1|TRBD2
CASSKGLAGSSYNEQFF
TGCGCCAGCAGCAAAGGACTAGCGGGGAGCTCCTACAATGAGCAGTTCTTC
>TRBV29-1|few|TRBJ2-2|NA
CSVEGPTGELFF
TGCAGCGTTGAAGGGCCCACCGGGGAGCTGTTTTTT
>TRBV5-1|NA|TRBJ2-1|NA
CASSLGVSSYNEQFF
TGCGCCAGCAGCCTAGGAGTCAGCTCCTACAATGAGCAGTTCTTC
>TRBV7-9|NA|TRBJ2-1|TRBD1
CASSLVQGQGNEQFF
TGTGCCAGCAGCTTAGTTCAGGGACAGGGGAATGAGCAGTTCTTC
>TRBV19|NA|TRBJ1-2|NA
CASSVPLGGGYTF
TGTGCCAGTAGTGTTCCCCTAGGCGGTGGCTACACCTTC
>TRBV29-1|once|TRBJ1-1|TRBD1
CSVGTGGAFF
TGCAGCGTCGGGACAGGGGGAGCTTTCTTT
>TRBV10-3|NA|TRBJ1-1|TRBD1
CAISELGQGGTEAFF
TGTGCCATCAGTGAACTCGGACAGGGAGGCACTGAAGCTTTCTTT
>TRBV9|NA|TRBJ1-2|NA
CASSTTGTDYGYTF
TGTGCCAGCAGCACTACCGGGACTGACTATGGCTACACCTTC
>TRBV5-5|NA|TRBJ1-2|TRBD1
CASSFVTGTAYGYTF
TGTGCCAGCAGCTTTGTAACCGGGACAGCCTATGGCTACACCTTC
>TRBV6-7|NA|TRBJ1-1|NA
CASSYHRGVGEKAFF
TGTGCCAGCAGTTACCACCGGGGGGTGGGGGAAAAAGCTTTCTTT
>TRBV7-8|NA|TRBJ1-2|NA
CASSFGGTSDDGYTF
TGTGCCAGCAGCTTTGGAGGCACTAGCGATGATGGCTACACCTTC
>TRBV7-9|NA|TRBJ2-4|NA
CASSLIQPNIQYF
TGTGCCAGCAGCTTAATACAGCCCAACATTCAGTACTTC